Listed below are T cell receptor beta chains from one sample, sequenced in a study of T-cell reconstitution after alpha-beta-depleted transplantation in children. TCRdb re-called the PCR reads with MiXCR, one entry per CDR3 protein. Of around 480,000 distinct CDR3 sequences listed, about 31% are singletons. Sequencing used PBMCs from the stem cell graft donor, obtained from the stem cell graft. The receptors come from a human donor who donated a stem cell graft to a child with aplastic anemia. The CDR3 runs from the conserved cysteine through the conserved F or W. The order of the fields is V gene, clone size, D gene, J gene, CDR3 DNA, CDR3 protein. The D gene is left open where the match is weak. Clone size is shown for a subset of rows, as once, few, many or a class of expanded clone.

>TRBV6-1|NA|NA|TRBJ1-5
TGTGCCAGCAGTGGAAAAGGGGGGACCCAGCATTTT
CASSGKGGTQHF
>TRBV12-3/TRBV12-4|NA|NA|TRBJ2-1
TGTGCCAGCAGTTTCTGGGCCTCCTGGAGCAATGAGCAGTTCTTC
CASSFWASWSNEQFF
>TRBV7-6|NA|TRBD2|TRBJ2-1
TGTGCCAGCAGCACCAGGACTAGCGGGAGAAATAAGCAGTTCTTC
CASSTRTSGRNKQFF
>TRBV10-3|NA|NA|TRBJ1-6
TGTGCCATCAGTGCGACACGAGCACCCCTCCACTTT
CAISATRAPLHF
>TRBV30|NA|TRBD1|TRBJ1-2
TGTGCCTGGAGCCCCAGGACAGGGGGGTACTATGGCTACACCTTC
CAWSPRTGGYYGYTF
>TRBV24-1|few|TRBD1|TRBJ1-5
TGTGCCACCTCTCTCTCAGGACAGGGTCATCAGCCCCAGCATTTT
CATSLSGQGHQPQHF
>TRBV15|few|NA|TRBJ1-4
TGTGCCACCAGCAGAGATAGGGGAGTCAATGAAAAACTGTTTTTT
CATSRDRGVNEKLFF
>TRBV28|NA|TRBD1|TRBJ1-3
TGTGCCAGCAGCCGAGGACAGGGACAACACTCTGGAAACACCATATATTTT
CASSRGQGQHSGNTIYF
>TRBV2|few|NA|TRBJ2-3
TGTGCCAGCAGTGACGGCACAGATACGCAGTATTTT
CASSDGTDTQYF
>TRBV7-2|NA|NA|TRBJ2-5
TGTGCCAGCAGCCAGACAGGGAGGGGGACCCAGTACTTC
CASSQTGRGTQYF
>TRBV5-1|NA|NA|TRBJ1-5
TGCGCCAGCGCCAGGGGACCTGCGCAGCCCCAGCATTTT
CASARGPAQPQHF
>TRBV12-3/TRBV12-4|NA|TRBD2|TRBJ2-3
TGTGCCAGCAGAACGGGACTAGCCACAGATACGCAGTATTTT
CASRTGLATDTQYF
>TRBV9|NA|TRBD2|TRBJ2-1
TGTGCCAGCAGCTCAGGACTAGCGGGGGACAATGAGCAGTTCTTC
CASSSGLAGDNEQFF
>TRBV20-1|NA|NA|TRBJ1-3
TGCAGTGTACGGGATCCAGGCGGAAACACCATATATTTT
CSVRDPGGNTIYF
>TRBV20-1|NA|TRBD2|TRBJ2-1
TGCAGTGCTAGGGAGAGCGGGAGGATCTACAATGAGCAGTTCTTC
CSARESGRIYNEQFF
>TRBV7-8|NA|TRBD2|TRBJ2-5
TGTGCCAGCAGCTCACAACTAGCGGGTGGGCGGGAGACCCAGTACTTC
CASSSQLAGGRETQYF
>TRBV28|NA|NA|TRBJ2-5
TGTGCCAGCAGTTTCCCCAATACAGGCCGGCACCAAGAGACCCAGTACTTC
CASSFPNTGRHQETQYF
>TRBV7-9|NA|TRBD2|TRBJ2-5
TGTGCCAGCAGCTCAACTAGCGGGAGGGCCGGGGAGACCCAGTACTTC
CASSSTSGRAGETQYF
>TRBV4-2|NA|NA|TRBJ2-7
TGTGCCAGCAGCCAAGACCAGTACGAGCAGTACTTC
CASSQDQYEQYF
>TRBV9|NA|NA|TRBJ1-5
TGTGCCAGCAGCGTAGGATTTGGGCCATATCAGCCCCAGCATTTT
CASSVGFGPYQPQHF
>TRBV27|NA|NA|TRBJ2-5
TGTGCCAGCAGTACCTGGTCCGACCAAGAGACCCAGTACTTC
CASSTWSDQETQYF
>TRBV29-1|NA|NA|TRBJ1-1
TGCAGCGGGGGGATCACTGAAGCTTTCTTT
CSGGITEAFF
>TRBV3-1|NA|NA|TRBJ2-1
TGTGCCAGCAGCCAATCTGTGCGGGTAGACCACAATGAGCAGTTCTTC
CASSQSVRVDHNEQFF
>TRBV24-1|few|TRBD2|TRBJ2-2
TGTGCCACCAGTGATAGCTTCTTTGGCGGGAGAGGCACCGGGGAGCTGTTTTTT
CATSDSFFGGRGTGELFF
>TRBV20-1|NA|TRBD2|TRBJ2-1
TGCAGTGCAAGGGGACTAGTATTGCCCAATGAGCAGTTCTTC
CSARGLVLPNEQFF
>TRBV29-1|NA|NA|TRBJ2-1
TGCAGCGCCGAATCTACTCCCAGGTCCGGCAATGAGCAGTTCTTC
CSAESTPRSGNEQFF
>TRBV29-1|few|TRBD2|TRBJ2-5
TGCAGCGCCCGTGGGGAGGGAATCGCAGAGACCCAGTACTTC
CSARGEGIAETQYF
>TRBV10-3|few|NA|TRBJ2-3
TGTGCCATCAGTGAGTCGGGGGATCCGTCGTATTTAGATACGCAGTATTTT
CAISESGDPSYLDTQYF
>TRBV12-3/TRBV12-4|NA|TRBD2|TRBJ2-3
TGTGCCAGCAGTCCAATAACAGGGACTGGGACTAGCGGGAGACGTGATACGCAGTATTTT
CASSPITGTGTSGRRDTQYF
>TRBV12-3/TRBV12-4|NA|NA|TRBJ1-2
TGTGCCAGCAGTTTAGGAGGGTTGCTAGATGGCTACACCTTC
CASSLGGLLDGYTF
>TRBV4-3|NA|NA|TRBJ2-2
TGCGCCAGCAGCCCCACCACGGGTTCCGGGGAGCTGTTTTTT
CASSPTTGSGELFF
>TRBV15|NA|NA|TRBJ1-2
TGTGCCACCAGGGACGGAGGGGGCTATGGCTACACCTTC
CATRDGGGYGYTF
>TRBV4-1|NA|NA|TRBJ2-2
TGCGCCAGCAGCCAAGTAGTGAGGCAGATCGGGGAGCTGTTTTTT
CASSQVVRQIGELFF
>TRBV27|NA|TRBD2|TRBJ2-3
TGTGCCAGCAGTTTACTAGCGGTAGAGGGGCCAGATACGCAGTATTTT
CASSLLAVEGPDTQYF
>TRBV28|few|NA|TRBJ2-3
TGTGCCAGCAGTTCCCCTGACCTCGGGAGTGCAGATACGCAGTATTTT
CASSSPDLGSADTQYF
>TRBV9|NA|NA|TRBJ1-1
TGTGCCAGCAGCGTAATCGGGACCGCCACTGAAGCTTTCTTT
CASSVIGTATEAFF
>TRBV5-1|few|TRBD2|TRBJ2-3
TGCGCCAGCAGCCAGGGACTACTGCGGGATACGCAGTATTTT
CASSQGLLRDTQYF
>TRBV7-9|NA|NA|TRBJ2-1
TGTGCCAGCAGCTTCGAGGGGGCCTACAATGAGCAGTTCTTC
CASSFEGAYNEQFF
>TRBV12-3/TRBV12-4|few|TRBD2|TRBJ2-4
TGTGCCAGCAGTCACGGACTAGCGGGAGGGCCCAAAAACATTCAGTACTTC
CASSHGLAGGPKNIQYF